These T cell receptor beta chains were read from a single sample in a study of STAT5B mutations in CD4+ large granular lymphocyte leukemia. Produced via immunoSEQ multiplex PCR; TCRdb's table is partial and in-frame only. The data contain roughly 30,000 clones, approximately 74% of them singletons. The specimen sequenced was CD4+ T cells from blood buffy coats. The source is a human donor in good health. Each CDR3 is given with its conserved first and last residue. A D gene is named only where the DNA matches it firmly. Some rows have no size entry. The others give once, few or many, or a class for an expanded clone.

TRBV5-1	few	TRBJ2-7	NA	CASSLMGSYEQYF	TGCGCCAGCAGCTTGATGGGCTCCTACGAGCAGTACTTC
TRBV6-4	once	TRBJ1-2	NA	CASSPMGGAGYGYTF	TGTGCCAGCAGCCCGATGGGGGGGGCGGGCTATGGCTACACCTTC
TRBV7-2	NA	TRBJ2-1	NA	CASSSRERRLNEQFF	TGTGCCAGCAGCTCCCGGGAGAGGAGGTTAAATGAGCAGTTCTTC
TRBV7-9	NA	TRBJ2-7	NA	CASSLVGPSPRNEQYF	TGTGCCAGCAGCTTAGTGGGGCCTAGCCCGAGGAACGAGCAGTACTTC
TRBV28	NA	TRBJ2-7	TRBD1	CASSPLASGQSSYEQYF	TGTGCCAGCAGCCCCTTAGCTTCGGGACAGAGTTCCTACGAGCAGTACTTC
TRBV19	few	TRBJ1-1	NA	CASRQLLNTEAFF	TGTGCCAGTAGGCAGCTTTTGAACACTGAAGCTTTCTTT
TRBV6-6	once	TRBJ2-1	NA	CASSALNEQFF	TGTGCCAGCAGTGCATTAAATGAGCAGTTCTTC
TRBV7-7	NA	TRBJ2-7	TRBD1	CASSRDRGYEQYF	TGTGCTAGCAGCAGGGACAGGGGCTACGAGCAGTACTTC
TRBV10-1	NA	TRBJ2-2	NA	CASSESPGRTGELFF	TGCGCCAGCAGTGAGTCCCCGGGGCGCACCGGGGAGCTGTTTTTT
TRBV15	NA	TRBJ2-3	NA	CATRGGTFYTDTQYF	TGTGCCACCAGGGGCGGGACTTTTTACACAGATACGCAGTATTTT
TRBV27	NA	TRBJ2-1	NA	CASKVGVFDEQFF	TGTGCCAGCAAAGTTGGGGTTTTTGATGAGCAGTTCTTC
TRBV15	NA	TRBJ2-5	NA	CATSFKPGTQYF	TGTGCCACCAGCTTCAAACCAGGGACCCAGTACTTC
TRBV9	NA	TRBJ2-3	NA	CASSERLGTSTDTQYF	TGTGCCAGCAGCGAGCGACTCGGGACCTCCACAGATACGCAGTATTTT
TRBV6-4	NA	TRBJ2-3	NA	CASSDVVSDTQYF	TGTGCCAGCAGTGACGTAGTTTCAGATACGCAGTATTTT
TRBV5-4	NA	TRBJ2-1	NA	CASSLGPTGNEQFF	TGTGCCAGCAGCTTGGGCCCCACGGGTAATGAGCAGTTCTTC
TRBV19	NA	TRBJ1-4	TRBD1	CASKPLPGGQEKLFF	TGTGCCAGTAAGCCCCTGCCAGGGGGCCAAGAAAAACTGTTTTTT
TRBV9	NA	TRBJ2-5	TRBD2	CASSTRAGGETQYF	TGTGCCAGCAGCACCCGGGCGGGGGGAGAGACCCAGTACTTC
TRBV6-1	NA	TRBJ2-5	NA	CATLNPKTQYF	TGTGCCACCCTTAACCCTAAGACCCAGTACTTC